The next 15 T cell receptor beta chains were all read from a single sample in a study of siplizumab effects on memory and regulatory T cells. Profiled with immunoSEQ multiplex PCR; TCRdb holds only in-frame clones, not every one. The table shows some 62,000 clones, with approximately 82% occurring only once. The sample comprised memory CD4+ T cells sorted from blood. The receptor source for this set is a human donor in good health.

This chain links TRBV9 with TRBJ2-3, with 7 positions matching TRBD2. Per germline, CDR1 SGDLS and CDR2 YYNGEE. The CDR3 sequence is 14 residues long. V was pared by 9 bases and J by 5 bases, with 12 bases of the junction left unmatched. As DNA, the CDR3 is TGTGCCACCTCCCGGGACTATTCTAAAGATACGCAGTATTTT. Protein sequence: CATSRDYSKDTQYF.

Only a few counts were recorded for this clone. The chain links TRBV7-3 to TRBJ2-1; 7 bases align to TRBD2. Germline CDR1 and CDR2: SGHTA and FQGTGA. The CDR3 runs to 13 residues. The V gene end was trimmed by 2 bases and the J gene end by 8 bases; junction bases not matched to a gene: 3. Written as DNA, the CDR3 is TGTGCCAGCAGCTTACAACTAGCGCATGAGCAGTTCTTC. This translates into CASSLQLAHEQFF.

The chain employs TRBV7-9 and TRBJ1-1; 7 nucleotides agree with TRBD1. The CDR3 has 14 amino acids. V gave up 5 bases and J gave up 0 bases; unmatched junction bases: 3. Germline lookup yields CDR1 SEHNR and CDR2 FQNEAQ (reference sequence). Here the CDR3 reads CASSPTGMNTEAFF. CDR3 coding DNA: TGTGCCAGCAGCCCGACAGGGATGAACACTGAAGCTTTCTTT. The whole variable domain, filled in from reference TRBV7-9 and TRBJ1-1, reads DTGVSQNPRHKITKRGQNVTFRCDPISEHNRLYWYRQTLGQGPEFLTYFQNEAQLEKSRLLSDRFSAERPKGSFSTLEIQRTEQGDSAMYLCASSPTGMNTEAFFGQGTRLTVV.

The chain has TRBV21-1 and TRBJ2-3; the DNA was not compared with TRBD1, the D call given in the table. TRBV21-1 is described as a pseudogene. The CDR3 sequence is 15 residues long. CDR3 in DNA: TGTGCCAGCAGCAAAGAGAGGGGGAAGGCAGATACGCAGTATTTT. This encodes CASSKERGKADTQYF.

The rearrangement uses TRBV11-2 and TRBJ2-1; D call uncertain. The V gene lost 2 bases and the J gene lost 9 bases, with 5 bases spanning the gap. Germline V lookup: CDR1 SGHAT, CDR2 FQNNGV. The CDR3 runs 11 residues. The CDR3 nucleotides are TGTGCCAGCAGCTTACAGGTTGAGCAGTTCTTC. Translation: CASSLQVEQFF.

CDR3 loop: CSAGIAGVQFF. The CDR3 nucleotides are TGCAGTGCTGGCATAGCGGGAGTGCAGTTCTTC. The chain is built from TRBV20-1 and TRBJ2-1, with 9 positions matching TRBD2. Trimming at V came to 5 bases and at J to 12 bases, leaving 5 bases not matched to a gene. CDR3 length: 11 amino acids. CDR1 and CDR2 from the germline V gene are DFQATT and SNEGSKA (reference sequence).

The V and J genes are TRBV18 and TRBJ1-4; 11 bases match TRBD1. After removal of 5 bases from V and 6 bases from J, the junction contained 2 bases not matched to a gene. The CDR3 has 14 amino acids. Per the germline V gene, CDR1 is KGHSH and CDR2 is LQKENI. CDR3: CASSLGQGDEKLFF. The CDR3 nucleotides read TGTGCCAGCTCATTGGGACAGGGGGATGAAAAACTGTTTTTT.

The J gene is TRBJ2-7, the V gene TRBV27; TRBD2 matches 9 bases. Looked up from germline, CDR1 is MNHEY and CDR2 is SMNVEV (reference sequence). The CDR3 covers 15 residues. The V gene end was trimmed by 5 bases and the J gene end by 6 bases; junction bases not matched to a gene: 11. This CDR3 reads CASSAQGREGSEQYF. The DNA for the CDR3 is TGTGCCAGCAGTGCCCAAGGGCGGGAGGGTTCCGAGCAGTACTTC.

This clone has more than one count but fewer than ten. The CDR3 spells CASRRGEGSYEQYF. The CDR3 nucleotides read TGTGCCAGCAGAAGAGGAGAAGGGAGTTACGAGCAGTACTTC. V and J are TRBV6-5 and TRBJ2-7, with TRBD2 as a possible D gene (5 bases). The germline V gene has CDR1 MNHEY and CDR2 SVGAGI. The CDR3 has 14 residues. The V end was cut by 6 bases, the J end by 4 bases, with 16 bases between.

The chain recombines TRBV7-9 with TRBJ2-7; 9 positions agree with TRBD1. CDR1 is SEHNR and CDR2 is FQNEAQ in the germline V gene (reference sequence). This CDR3 has 15 residues. After removal of 1 base from V and 7 bases from J, the junction contained 8 bases not matched to a gene. This chain's CDR3 is CASSLDVQGAGEQYF. The CDR3 nucleotides read TGTGCCAGCAGCTTAGATGTACAGGGGGCAGGTGAGCAGTACTTC.

The chain links TRBV6-6 to TRBJ2-2; 7 bases line up with TRBD2. Losses at the gene ends were 0 bases for V and 8 bases for J; bases not matched to a gene: 3. The CDR3 spans 14 residues. The germline gives CDR1 MNHNY, CDR2 SVGAGI (reference sequence). The CDR3 nucleotides are TGTGCCAGCAGTTACTCGATGGGAGGGGGGGAGCTGTTTTTT. Its protein product is CASSYSMGGGELFF.

This chain links TRBV6-5 with TRBJ2-7; D gene unclear. V was cut by 0 bases and J by 6 bases, with 15 bases left in between. This CDR3 has 15 residues. Looked up from germline, CDR1 is MNHEY and CDR2 is SVGAGI. The chain's CDR3 is CASSYSRRLTREQYF. The CDR3 DNA is TGTGCCAGCAGTTACTCGCGCCGATTAACCCGCGAGCAGTACTTC.

The chain recombines TRBV6-6 with TRBJ2-7, with TRBD1 matching 9 bases. The CDR3 runs 14 residues. Losses at the gene ends were 7 bases for V and 3 bases for J; bases not matched to a gene: 7. Germline V gives CDR1 MNHNY, CDR2 SVGAGI (reference sequence). The CDR3 DNA reads TGTGCCAGCACCAACCGGGACAGGGTCTACGAGCAGTACTTC. Its translation is CASTNRDRVYEQYF.

This chain uses TRBV2 with TRBJ1-5, with D possibly being TRBD1 (5 bases). Deletions cut 4 bases from V and 4 bases from J, with 11 bases between. The CDR3 consists of 14 residues. Germline V gene lookup returns CDR1 SNHLY and CDR2 FYNNEI. CDR3 region: CASSGGVRNQPQHF. The CDR3 DNA reads TGTGCCAGCAGTGGAGGGGTCAGGAATCAGCCCCAGCATTTT.

This clone was found a few times. The rearrangement uses TRBV5-4 and TRBJ1-2, with D possibly TRBD1 on 5 matching bases. Germline values: CDR1 SGHNT, CDR2 YYREEE (reference sequence). Trimming left V 2 bases short and J 4 bases short, with 18 bases between. The CDR3 runs 16 residues. The CDR3 here is CASSLHLDGASYGYTF. As DNA, the CDR3 is TGTGCCAGCAGCTTACACCTCGACGGGGCGAGCTATGGCTACACCTTC.